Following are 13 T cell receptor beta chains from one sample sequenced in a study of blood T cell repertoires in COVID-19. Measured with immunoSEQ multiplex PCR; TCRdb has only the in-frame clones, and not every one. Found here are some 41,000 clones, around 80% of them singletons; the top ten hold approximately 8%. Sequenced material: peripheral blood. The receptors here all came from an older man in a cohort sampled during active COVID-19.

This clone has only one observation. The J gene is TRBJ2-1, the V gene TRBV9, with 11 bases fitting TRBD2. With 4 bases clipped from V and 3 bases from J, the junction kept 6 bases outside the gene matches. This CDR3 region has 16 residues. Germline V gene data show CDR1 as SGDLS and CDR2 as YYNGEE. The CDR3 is CASSPPGLADYNEQFF. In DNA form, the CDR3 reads TGTGCCAGCAGCCCTCCGGGACTAGCGGACTACAATGAGCAGTTCTTC.

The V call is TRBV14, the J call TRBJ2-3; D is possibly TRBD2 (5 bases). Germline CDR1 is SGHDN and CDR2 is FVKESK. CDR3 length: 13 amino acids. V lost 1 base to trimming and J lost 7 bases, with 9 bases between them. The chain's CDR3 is CASSQVTGNTQYF. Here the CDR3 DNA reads TGTGCCAGCAGCCAAGTTACGGGGAATACGCAGTATTTT.

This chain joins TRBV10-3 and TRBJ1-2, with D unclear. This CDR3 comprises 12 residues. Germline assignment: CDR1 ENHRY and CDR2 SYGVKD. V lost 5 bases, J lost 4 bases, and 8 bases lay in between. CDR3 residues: CAISSEPYGYTF. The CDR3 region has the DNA TGTGCCATCAGTTCGGAGCCCTATGGCTACACCTTC.

The CDR3 reads CSAEGYEQYF. For the CDR3, the DNA is TGCAGTGCTGAGGGTTACGAGCAGTACTTC. The chain employs TRBV20-1 and TRBJ2-7; the D gene is possibly TRBD2 (5 bases). Trimming shortened V by 5 bases and J by 4 bases, and 6 bases separated the two germline ends. In germline, CDR1 is DFQATT, CDR2 SNEGSKA (reference sequence). CDR3 length equals 10 residues.

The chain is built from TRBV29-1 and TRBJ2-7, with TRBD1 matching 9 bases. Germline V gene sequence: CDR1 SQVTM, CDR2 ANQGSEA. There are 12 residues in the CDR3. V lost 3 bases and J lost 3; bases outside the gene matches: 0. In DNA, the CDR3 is TGCAGCGTTGAGGGACAGGGCTACGAGCAGTACTTC. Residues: CSVEGQGYEQYF.

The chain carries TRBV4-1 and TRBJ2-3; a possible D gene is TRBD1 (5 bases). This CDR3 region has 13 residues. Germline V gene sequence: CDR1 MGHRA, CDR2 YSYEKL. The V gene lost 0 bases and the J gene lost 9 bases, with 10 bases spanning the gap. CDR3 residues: CASSQDWGRTQYF. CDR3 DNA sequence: TGCGCCAGCAGCCAAGATTGGGGCCGGACGCAGTATTTT.

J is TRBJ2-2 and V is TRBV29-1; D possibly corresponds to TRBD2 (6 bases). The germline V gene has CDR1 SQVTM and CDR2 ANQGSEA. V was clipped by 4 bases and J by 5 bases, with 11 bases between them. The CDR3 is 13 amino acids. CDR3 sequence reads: CSVGRGRTGELFF. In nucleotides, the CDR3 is TGCAGCGTTGGCCGGGGGAGGACCGGGGAGCTGTTTTTT.

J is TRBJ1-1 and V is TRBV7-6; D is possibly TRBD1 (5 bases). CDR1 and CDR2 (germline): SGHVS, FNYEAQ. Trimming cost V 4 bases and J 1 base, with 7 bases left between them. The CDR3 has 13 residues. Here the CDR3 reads CASSSRGNTEAFF. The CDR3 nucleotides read TGTGCCAGCAGCTCTAGGGGGAACACTGAAGCTTTCTTT.

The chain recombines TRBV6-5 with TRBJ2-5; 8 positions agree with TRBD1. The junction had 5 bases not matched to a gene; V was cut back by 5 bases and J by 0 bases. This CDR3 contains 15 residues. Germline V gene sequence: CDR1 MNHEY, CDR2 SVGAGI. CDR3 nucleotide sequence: TGTGCCAGCAGTATCCGGGACAGGCACCAAGAGACCCAGTACTTC. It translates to CASSIRDRHQETQYF.

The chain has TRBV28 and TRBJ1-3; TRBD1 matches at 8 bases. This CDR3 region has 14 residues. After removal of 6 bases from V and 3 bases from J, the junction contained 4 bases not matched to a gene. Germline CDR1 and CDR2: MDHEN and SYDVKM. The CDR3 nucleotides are TGTGCCAGCAGAGGAACAGGGGGTGGAAACACCATATATTTT. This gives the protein CASRGTGGGNTIYF.

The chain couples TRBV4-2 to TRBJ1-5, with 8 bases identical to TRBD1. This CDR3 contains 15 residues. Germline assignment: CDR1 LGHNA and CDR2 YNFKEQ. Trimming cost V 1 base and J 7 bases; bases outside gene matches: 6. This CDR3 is CASSQVDRVGQPQHF. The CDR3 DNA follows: TGTGCCAGCAGCCAAGTGGACAGGGTTGGGCAGCCCCAGCATTTT.

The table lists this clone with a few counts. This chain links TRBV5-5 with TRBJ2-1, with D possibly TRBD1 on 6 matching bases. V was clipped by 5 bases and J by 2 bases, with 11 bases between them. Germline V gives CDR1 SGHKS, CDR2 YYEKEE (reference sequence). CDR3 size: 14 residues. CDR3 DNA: TGTGCCAGCAGTCACGGGACACCCTACAATGAGCAGTTCTTC. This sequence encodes CASSHGTPYNEQFF. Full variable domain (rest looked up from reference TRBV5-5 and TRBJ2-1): DAGVTQSPTHLIKTRGQQVTLRCSPISGHKSVSWYQQVLGQGPQFIFQYYEKEERGRGNFPDRFSARQFPNYSSELNVNALLLGDSALYLCASSHGTPYNEQFFGPGTRLTVL.

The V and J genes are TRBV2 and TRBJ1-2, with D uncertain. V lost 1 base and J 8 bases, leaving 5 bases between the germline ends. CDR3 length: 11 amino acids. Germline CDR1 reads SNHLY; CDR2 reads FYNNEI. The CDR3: CASSEGPGYTF. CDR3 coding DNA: TGTGCCAGCAGTGAAGGGCCCGGCTACACCTTC.